The clone carrying this TCR beta chain was observed a few times. Its antigen is not known. Trimming took off 0 bases at V and 5 bases at J, with 2 bases between the two ends. This CDR3 contains 11 residues. Germline-derived CDR1 and CDR2 are MNHEY and SVGAGI. TCRdb recomputed calls from the 5' RACE reads with MiXCR, one row per CDR3 protein. This sample has some 200,000 distinct CDR3 sequences, with roughly 25% found just once. This entry belongs to a study of CD8 T cells in ankylosing spondylitis. Study-wide findings and caveats: Blood of patients with ankylosing spondylitis appeared to be characterized by a TCR beta motif of seven or eight highly homologous variants. Within matched ankylosing spondylitis synovial fluid, disease-linked clones were reportedly significantly enriched.

The chain has TRBV6-5 and TRBJ2-7, with no clear D. Sequenced: blood, either unsorted or a sorted T cell fraction (not recorded which). The source of this sequence is a male donor with ankylosing spondylitis or in good health (not recorded which). CDR3 region: CASSYSDEQYF. The CDR3 DNA sequence: TGTGCCAGCAGTTACTCGGACGAGCAGTACTTC.